This T cell receptor beta chain derives from a study of shared clonotypes between healthy human individuals. V shed 4 bases, J shed 5 bases, and the junction held 7 bases outside the gene matches. The CDR3 runs to 14 residues. CDR1 GTSNPN and CDR2 SVGIG come from the germline V gene (reference sequence). Ten immunoSEQ deep assay plates were used to sequence unsorted PBMC DNA. TCRdb's table, derived via immunoSEQ multiplex PCR, lists solely in-frame clones and lacks some. The sample yields a few hundred thousand clones, just over 75% seen once. The V and J genes are TRBV30 and TRBJ2-1; 8 bases agree with TRBD2. Sequenced input: PBMCs. This TCR came from a woman aged 40 to 55 in good health. Some clones in this sample may be carry-over from other donors' samples. CDR3 loop: CAWTVLADNNEQFF. CDR3 in DNA: TGTGCCTGGACTGTACTAGCGGACAACAATGAGCAGTTCTTC.